The 25 T cell receptor beta chains presented below share a single source sample, sequenced in a study of cytomegalovirus exposure and HLA in healthy donors. The assay was immunoSEQ multiplex PCR, and TCRdb's table has in-frame clones only and misses some. The table includes some 200,000 clones, around nine tenths detected once. The sample comprised PBMCs. These receptors were taken from a man aged 30-40 years in good health and CMV-seropositive.

V is TRBV4-1 and J is TRBJ1-6, with D hard to call. The CDR3 sequence is 15 residues long. The germline V gene has CDR1 MGHRA and CDR2 YSYEKL. The V and J ends lost 3 bases and 7 bases respectively, with 13 bases between them. The CDR3 nucleotides read TGCGCCAGCAGCCAGCCCTCGGGCAGGAATTCACCCCTCCACTTT. Encoded protein: CASSQPSGRNSPLHF.

V is TRBV6-1 and J is TRBJ1-5, with 7 bases aligning to TRBD1. The CDR3 spans 16 residues. The V segment lost 0 bases and the J segment 6 bases; nucleotides outside the gene matches: 8. Germline V gene sequence: CDR1 MNHNS, CDR2 SASEGT. The CDR3 bases are TGTGCCAGCAGTGAAGCGACAGGGTTCGGGTCTCAGCCCCAGCATTTT. This codes for CASSEATGFGSQPQHF.

This chain links TRBV4-3 with TRBJ2-2; D is undetermined. The CDR3 runs to 15 residues. Trimming left V 1 base short and J 8 bases short, with 14 bases between. Germline values: CDR1 LGHNA, CDR2 YSLEER. For the CDR3, the DNA is TGCGCCAGCAGCCAAGGGACCCCAGGTACGGGGGAGCTGTTTTTT. Protein product: CASSQGTPGTGELFF.

The chain links TRBV18 to TRBJ1-2; D remains ambiguous. V lost 1 base to trimming and J lost 2 bases, with 11 bases between them. The CDR3 totals 15 residues. In germline, CDR1 is KGHSH, CDR2 LQKENI. The CDR3 sequence is CASSPRAQENYGYTF. The CDR3, as DNA: TGTGCCAGCTCACCACGGGCCCAGGAGAACTATGGCTACACCTTC.

The chain has TRBV25-1 and TRBJ2-1; 7 nucleotides line up with TRBD2. The ends lost 6 bases at V and 5 bases at J; junction bases unmatched: 4. The CDR3 runs to 13 residues. Germline V gene sequence: CDR1 MGHDK, CDR2 SYGVNS. CDR3 amino acids: CASSRDYHNEQFF. CDR3 nucleotide sequence: TGTGCCAGCAGCCGGGACTACCACAATGAGCAGTTCTTC. Full variable domain (rest looked up from reference TRBV25-1 and TRBJ2-1): EADIYQTPRYLVIGTGKKITLECSQTMGHDKMYWYQQDPGMELHLIHYSYGVNSTEKGDLSSESTVSRIRTEHFPLTLESARPSHTSQYLCASSRDYHNEQFFGPGTRLTVL.

The rearrangement links TRBV5-6 to TRBJ2-2; 7 bases agree with TRBD2. Trimming removed 1 base from V and 9 bases from J; junction bases left unmatched: 15. The CDR3 consists of 17 residues. Per the germline V gene, CDR1 is SGHDT and CDR2 is YYEEEE. The CDR3 coding sequence is TGTGCCAGCAGCTTGTTAAGGCAGCGGGGTCTTTTGTGGGAGCTGTTTTTT. Translation gives CASSLLRQRGLLWELFF.

This chain joins TRBV9 and TRBJ2-2; perhaps TRBD2 as D (6 bases). The V end was cut by 7 bases, the J end by 7 bases, with 20 bases between. Germline V gene lookup returns CDR1 SGDLS and CDR2 YYNGEE. This CDR3 has 15 residues. CDR3 DNA: TGTGCCAGCTCTCCGACGGGCGGGGACGGCGGGGAGCTGTTTTTT. Translation: CASSPTGGDGGELFF.

This chain uses TRBV25-1 with TRBJ1-4; tentatively, D is TRBD1 (5 bases). Trimming shortened V by 8 bases and J by 6 bases, and 25 bases separated the two germline ends. The CDR3 is 17 amino acids. Germline-derived CDR1 and CDR2 are MGHDK and SYGVNS. The CDR3 sequence: CASLGWLRGTVDEKLFF. In nucleotides, the CDR3 is TGTGCCAGCCTTGGGTGGCTGAGAGGGACGGTGGATGAAAAACTGTTTTTT.

V usage is TRBV6-1 and J usage is TRBJ2-2; D uncertain. The germline V gene encodes CDR1 MNHNS and CDR2 SASEGT. The CDR3 sequence is 16 residues long. V was clipped by 2 bases and J by 4 bases, with 14 bases between them. The chain's CDR3 is CASSEFSRPLTGELFF. The CDR3 bases are TGTGCCAGCAGTGAATTTTCCAGGCCTCTCACCGGGGAGCTGTTTTTT.

A few counts support this clone. The V gene is TRBV7-3, the J gene TRBJ2-1; 7 positions match TRBD2. Germline lookup yields CDR1 SGHTA and CDR2 FQGTGA. This CDR3 contains 14 residues. Unmatched junction bases numbered 8, after V lost 5 bases and J lost 7 bases. The CDR3 region has the DNA TGTGCCAGCAGCCCCGACGGGGGGTGGAATGAGCAGTTCTTC. This gives the protein CASSPDGGWNEQFF.

This clone was observed a handful of times. J is TRBJ2-5 and V is TRBV6-5; possibly TRBD1 for D (5 bases). The germline V and J ends were trimmed by 5 bases and 5 bases, with 18 bases remaining between them. This CDR3 is 15 amino acids long. In germline, CDR1 is MNHEY, CDR2 SVGAGI. CDR3 protein: CASSTRVSGQETQYF. The CDR3 coding sequence is TGTGCCAGCAGTACCAGGGTATCCGGCCAGGAGACCCAGTACTTC.

This rearrangement joins TRBV7-3 to TRBJ2-7, with D perhaps TRBD1 or TRBD2 (6 bases each). There are 16 residues in the CDR3. The V end lost 5 bases, the J end lost 1 base, and 18 bases lay between the germline ends. The V gene's germline CDR1 is SGHTA and CDR2 FQGTGA. This CDR3 reads CASSKNPGASSYEQYF. CDR3 in DNA: TGTGCCAGCAGCAAAAATCCGGGGGCTTCGTCCTACGAGCAGTACTTC.

V and J are TRBV28 and TRBJ2-7; D uncertain. This CDR3 is 14 amino acids long. The V end was cut by 6 bases, the J end by 5 bases, with 17 bases between. CDR1 is MDHEN, CDR2 SYDVKM, per germline. In nucleotides, the CDR3 is TGTGCCAGCAGCCCCCTCCCAGGCGGAAACGAGCAGTACTTC. Protein sequence: CASSPLPGGNEQYF.

The gene calls are TRBV6-5 and TRBJ1-1; the D is unclear. With 2 bases removed from V and 6 bases from J, the gap between germline ends came to 10 bases. Germline CDR1 MNHEY, CDR2 SVGAGI. This CDR3 spans 13 amino acids. The CDR3 coding sequence is TGTGCCAGCAGTTACCGTACACCCCCTGAAGCTTTCTTT. Protein product: CASSYRTPPEAFF.

The J gene is TRBJ1-1, the V gene TRBV6-5; D is possibly TRBD1 (5 bases). Germline V gene lookup returns CDR1 MNHEY and CDR2 SVGAGI. This CDR3 has 15 amino acids. Deletions cut 0 bases from V and 0 bases from J, with 8 bases between. The DNA for the CDR3 is TGTGCCAGCAGTTACTCGAGGGGCGTGAACACTGAAGCTTTCTTT. Translated, it gives CASSYSRGVNTEAFF.

The chain couples TRBV4-2 to TRBJ2-5; 12 bases map to TRBD2. V trimming: 3 bases; J trimming: 2 bases; junction bases outside the gene matches: 7. CDR1 and CDR2 from the germline V gene are LGHNA and YNFKEQ. The CDR3 has 17 residues. CDR3 nucleotide sequence: TGTGCCAGCAGCCATGGCGGGACTAGCGGGTTACAAGAGACCCAGTACTTC. Protein sequence: CASSHGGTSGLQETQYF.

The rearrangement joins TRBV7-2 to TRBJ2-5; 9 nucleotides match TRBD1. Germline V gives CDR1 SGHTA, CDR2 FQGNSA. CDR3 length: 16 amino acids. After removal of 2 bases from V and 4 bases from J, the junction contained 8 bases not matched to a gene. The CDR3 loop is CASSLFLADRGETQYF. In DNA, the CDR3 is TGTGCCAGCAGCTTATTTCTAGCGGACAGGGGAGAGACCCAGTACTTC.

The V and J genes are TRBV7-3 and TRBJ1-6, with a tentative D call TRBD1 (5 bases). This CDR3 spans 15 amino acids. The germline V gene has CDR1 SGHTA and CDR2 FQGTGA. Trimming stripped 4 bases from V and 8 bases from J, with 15 bases between. The chain's CDR3 is CASSSRQRTDSPLHF. The CDR3 coding sequence is TGTGCCAGCAGCTCTAGACAGCGGACGGATTCACCCCTCCACTTT. The entire variable domain, with the rest obtained from reference TRBV7-3 and TRBJ1-6, is as follows: GAGVSQTPSNKVTEKGKYVELRCDPISGHTALYWYRQSLGQGPEFLIYFQGTGAADDSGLPNDRFFAVRPEGSVSTLKIQRTERGDSAVYLCASSSRQRTDSPLHFGNGTRLTVT.

The V gene is TRBV7-9, the J gene TRBJ2-1; D is unresolved. Germline V CDR1 and CDR2: SEHNR, FQNEAQ (reference sequence). V was cut by 4 bases and J by 4 bases, with 5 bases left in between. The CDR3 has 12 residues. The CDR3 DNA is TGTGCCAGCAGCTCGACATACAATGAGCAGTTCTTC. It is translated as CASSSTYNEQFF.

This clone was counted once. CDR3 DNA: TGTGCCAGCAGCTTAGGGCGGGGGGGCCCGGAAGATACGCAGTATTTT. Residues: CASSLGRGGPEDTQYF. The gene calls are TRBV7-2 and TRBJ2-3; 9 positions agree with TRBD2. Germline values: CDR1 SGHTA, CDR2 FQGNSA. The ends lost 1 base at V and 5 bases at J; junction bases unmatched: 7. CDR3 length: 16 residues.

This chain joins TRBV5-6 and TRBJ2-1; tentatively, D is TRBD1 (6 bases). The CDR3 sequence is 13 residues long. V was cut by 1 base and J by 7 bases, with 9 bases left in between. Germline CDR1 SGHDT, CDR2 YYEEEE. CDR3 residues: CASSLRRGNEQFF. CDR3 bases: TGTGCCAGCAGCTTGCGCAGGGGTAATGAGCAGTTCTTC.

The CDR3 DNA reads TGTGCCAGTAGTATGGATAGCGGGGCTGGAGGGGAGACCCAGTACTTC. It specifies CASSMDSGAGGETQYF. The V gene is TRBV19, the J gene TRBJ2-5; 8 nucleotides line up with TRBD2. V gave up 3 bases and J gave up 5 bases; unmatched junction bases: 11. The CDR3 loop spans 16 amino acids. Germline CDR1 is LNHDA and CDR2 is SQIVND (reference sequence).

This rearrangement joins TRBV5-4 to TRBJ2-1, with D uncertain. V lost 2 bases, J lost 5 bases, and 5 bases lay in between. CDR3 length: 12 amino acids. Germline assignment: CDR1 SGHNT and CDR2 YYREEE (reference sequence). DNA for the CDR3: TGTGCCAGCAGCTTCCTGGACAATGAGCAGTTCTTC. It is translated as CASSFLDNEQFF.

This chain connects TRBV7-2 to TRBJ2-1; D unclear. The CDR3 length is 12 residues. Trimming cost V 4 bases and J 10 bases, with 11 bases left between them. In germline, CDR1 is SGHTA, CDR2 FQGNSA. The CDR3 sequence is CASSSISWEQFF. CDR3 DNA: TGTGCCAGCAGCTCCATCTCTTGGGAGCAGTTCTTC.

The chain uses TRBV9 and TRBJ1-2; perhaps TRBD1 as D (6 bases). Looked up from germline, CDR1 is SGDLS and CDR2 is YYNGEE. Trimming left V 0 bases short and J 8 bases short, with 14 bases between. CDR3 length equals 14 residues. The CDR3 DNA sequence: TGTGCCAGCAGCGTAGGACAGGACATCGGAGGCTACACCTTC. The encoded protein is CASSVGQDIGGYTF.